The 32 T cell receptor beta chains reported below all come from one sample, sequenced in a study of blood T cell repertoires in COVID-19. TCRdb's table, derived via immunoSEQ multiplex PCR, lists solely in-frame clones and lacks some. The sample holds about 180,000 clones, around 90% seen once. Specimen: PBMCs or T cells enriched from blood (not recorded which). The receptors originated from a woman aged 18-30 years who had recovered from COVID-19.

This clone was recorded once. This sequence joins TRBV7-9 and TRBJ1-1, with D perhaps matching TRBD1 (6 bases). Looked up from germline, CDR1 is SEHNR and CDR2 is FQNEAQ (reference sequence). The CDR3 has 14 residues. The germline V and J ends were trimmed by 6 bases and 0 bases, with 11 bases remaining between them. For the CDR3, the DNA is TGTGCCAGCAGTCGAGACAGGTTGAACACTGAAGCTTTCTTT. Residues: CASSRDRLNTEAFF.

CDR3 coding DNA: TGTGCCAGCAGCTTAGAGGGACAGGGGGCTTACGAGCAGTACTTC. Translating it yields CASSLEGQGAYEQYF. The gene calls are TRBV7-2 and TRBJ2-7, with 12 bases that match TRBD1. V lost 1 base to trimming and J lost 4 bases; unmatched junction nucleotides: 2. The CDR3 runs 15 residues. Germline CDR1 and CDR2: SGHTA and FQGNSA.

This clone has a single count. The chain uses TRBV3-1 (or the pseudogene TRBV3-2) and TRBJ1-1; 7 nucleotides match TRBD1. The length of the CDR3 is 13 residues. The V gene end was trimmed by 6 bases and the J gene end by 4 bases; junction bases not matched to a gene: 5. Germline CDR1 reads LGHDT; CDR2 reads YNNKEL (reference sequence). The CDR3 is CASRTGFCTEAFF. CDR3 nucleotide sequence: TGTGCCAGCAGGACAGGGTTTTGCACTGAAGCTTTCTTT.

The rearrangement links TRBV27 to TRBJ2-5; 7 nucleotides agree with TRBD2. Unmatched junction bases numbered 4, after V lost 0 bases and J lost 0 bases. Germline V lookup: CDR1 MNHEY, CDR2 SMNVEV (reference sequence). CDR3 size: 16 residues. This chain's CDR3 is CASSLSGRFYQETQYF. In DNA, the CDR3 is TGTGCCAGCAGTTTATCCGGGAGGTTTTACCAAGAGACCCAGTACTTC.

This clone was seen just once. The chain carries TRBV30 and TRBJ2-7; perhaps TRBD2 as D (5 bases). This CDR3 has 13 residues. Germline assignment: CDR1 GTSNPN and CDR2 SVGIG (reference sequence). The germline V and J ends were trimmed by 1 base and 9 bases, with 16 bases remaining between them. The DNA of the CDR3 is TGTGCCTGGAGTGGCCTGTCGAGGGTCCGGCAGTACTTC. Translation: CAWSGLSRVRQYF.

This chain uses TRBV11-2 with TRBJ2-7, with TRBD2 matching 10 bases. Losses at the gene ends were 4 bases for V and 0 bases for J; bases not matched to a gene: 0. The CDR3 totals 14 residues. Germline lookup yields CDR1 SGHAT and CDR2 FQNNGV. This CDR3 reads CASSSSGSSYEQYF. CDR3 coding DNA: TGTGCCAGCAGCTCTAGCGGGAGCTCCTACGAGCAGTACTTC.

The chain recombines TRBV6-1 with TRBJ2-2, with 7 bases aligning to TRBD1. Germline V CDR1 and CDR2: MNHNS, SASEGT. V was pared by 0 bases and J by 6 bases, with 10 bases of the junction left unmatched. The CDR3 has 17 amino acids. CDR3 coding DNA: TGTGCCAGCAGTGAAGCGGAAGGGGGCGCGTTGGCCGGGGAGCTGTTTTTT. This encodes CASSEAEGGALAGELFF.

V is TRBV19 and J is TRBJ2-2; 11 nucleotides match TRBD2. This CDR3 has 16 residues. J was trimmed by 4 bases and V by 4 bases; bases with no gene match: 5. Germline V gives CDR1 LNHDA, CDR2 SQIVND (reference sequence). The CDR3 spells CASSTSGGSATGELFF. The DNA for the CDR3 is TGTGCCAGTAGTACTAGCGGGGGGTCGGCCACCGGGGAGCTGTTTTTT.

The genes are TRBV5-1 and TRBJ2-2; 8 bases match TRBD1. The CDR3 is 15 amino acids. The V gene's germline CDR1 is SGHRS and CDR2 YFSETQ. The V gene end was trimmed by 4 bases and the J gene end by 6 bases; junction bases not matched to a gene: 8. As DNA, the CDR3 is TGCGCCAGCAGCCCCGGACAGGGTGGGGCCGGGGAGCTGTTTTTT. It specifies CASSPGQGGAGELFF.

This clone was recorded only once. The same CDR3 can be traced to other DNA sequences in this sample. This sequence joins TRBV12-3 or TRBV12-4 and TRBJ1-1; a possible D gene is TRBD1 (5 bases). Trimming cost V 0 bases and J 3 bases, with 5 bases left between them. The CDR3 totals 13 residues. Written as DNA, the CDR3 is TGTGCCAGCAGTTTAGCAGGGGACACTGAAGCTTTCTTT. Protein product: CASSLAGDTEAFF.

The chain uses TRBV6-5 and TRBJ1-5; TRBD1 matches 7 bases. This CDR3 comprises 14 residues. Germline V CDR1 and CDR2: MNHEY, SVGAGI. With V trimmed by 7 bases and J by 7 bases, 10 bases remained unmatched. The CDR3 sequence is CASTPGQVRQPQHF. DNA for the CDR3: TGTGCCAGCACTCCCGGACAGGTTCGACAGCCCCAGCATTTT.

The rearrangement links TRBV10-3 to TRBJ1-2; 7 bases align to TRBD1. The germline gives CDR1 ENHRY, CDR2 SYGVKD. The CDR3 runs 14 residues. J was trimmed by 4 bases and V by 6 bases; bases with no gene match: 8. This CDR3 is CAIRDQTGVYGYTF. The CDR3 region has the DNA TGTGCCATCAGAGACCAAACAGGGGTCTATGGCTACACCTTC.

V and J are TRBV19 and TRBJ1-5, with D perhaps matching TRBD1 (6 bases). The CDR3 sequence is 15 residues long. The V end lost 7 bases, the J end lost 5 bases, and 18 bases lay between the germline ends. CDR1 and CDR2 (germline): LNHDA, SQIVND (reference sequence). The CDR3 spells CASTQTGYVDQPQHF. CDR3 nucleotides: TGTGCCAGTACGCAAACAGGGTACGTCGATCAGCCCCAGCATTTT.

The chain carries TRBV5-1 and TRBJ2-7; D may be TRBD1 (5 bases). The germline CDR1 and CDR2 sequences are SGHRS and YFSETQ. There are 14 residues in the CDR3. The germline V and J ends were trimmed by 1 base and 1 base, with 9 bases remaining between them. CDR3 sequence: CASSLFAGSYEQYF. CDR3 sequence (DNA): TGCGCCAGCAGCTTGTTTGCAGGGTCCTACGAGCAGTACTTC.

Only a few counts were recorded for this clone. The chain uses TRBV4-1 and TRBJ1-4; D is uncertain. Per germline, CDR1 MGHRA and CDR2 YSYEKL. The CDR3 length is 11 residues. Trimming stripped 6 bases from V and 4 bases from J, with 3 bases between. CDR3 sequence: CASSLNEKLFF. The CDR3, as DNA: TGCGCCAGCAGTCTTAATGAAAAACTGTTTTTT.

The chain couples TRBV28 to TRBJ2-7; no reliable D call. This CDR3 region has 11 residues. Germline assignment: CDR1 MDHEN and CDR2 SYDVKM. The ends were cut back, 5 bases at V and 7 bases at J, with 9 bases in the middle. The DNA for the CDR3 is TGTGCCAGCAGTACGAACAGTGAGCAGTACTTC. Translation: CASSTNSEQYF.

The chain is built from TRBV4-3 and TRBJ2-2; D might be TRBD1 (6 bases). The CDR3 runs 13 residues. The V gene's germline CDR1 is LGHNA and CDR2 YSLEER. Between the trimmed V and J ends, which lost 4 bases and 9 bases, there was a span of 12 bases. The CDR3 here is CASSPQTGRELFF. The CDR3 region has the DNA TGCGCCAGCAGCCCACAGACAGGTCGGGAGCTGTTTTTT.

This clone was counted between two and nine times. CDR3 nucleotides: TGTGCCAGCATTACCCAAGGAGGAACCTACGAGCAGTACTTC. It is translated as CASITQGGTYEQYF. V usage is TRBV28 and J usage is TRBJ2-7, with TRBD2 as a possible D gene (5 bases). CDR3 length equals 14 residues. CDR1 is MDHEN, CDR2 SYDVKM, per germline. V dropped 7 bases and J dropped 2 bases, with 15 bases sitting between them.

The chain employs TRBV4-3 and TRBJ2-7; D might be TRBD2 (5 bases). The CDR3 sequence is 15 residues long. Trimming shortened V by 0 bases and J by 2 bases, and 11 bases separated the two germline ends. CDR1 is LGHNA, CDR2 YSLEER, per germline. Here the CDR3 reads CASSQDSGNPYEQYF. The CDR3 DNA sequence: TGCGCCAGCAGCCAAGATTCGGGGAACCCCTACGAGCAGTACTTC.

CDR3 sequence (DNA): TGTGCCACCAGCATTCGACAGGGCCTCACAGATACGCAGTATTTT. Protein product: CATSIRQGLTDTQYF. The chain links TRBV15 to TRBJ2-3, with 7 nucleotides matching TRBD1. The CDR3 runs to 15 residues. CDR1 and CDR2 (germline): LNHNV, YYDKDF (reference sequence). The J segment lost 2 bases and the V segment lost 4 bases, leaving 6 bases of the junction unmatched. The full variable domain, its missing parts supplied by reference TRBV15 and TRBJ2-3, is DAMVIQNPRYQVTQFGKPVTLSCSQTLNHNVMYWYQQKSSQAPKLLFHYYDKDFNNEADTPDNFQSRRPNTSFCFLDIRSPGLGDTAMYLCATSIRQGLTDTQYFGPGTRLTVL.

The V gene is TRBV3-1 (or the pseudogene TRBV3-2), the J gene TRBJ1-6; D possibly corresponds to TRBD1 (6 bases). This CDR3 comprises 17 residues. The V gene's germline CDR1 is LGHDT and CDR2 YNNKEL (reference sequence). V shed 1 base and J shed 7 bases, with 17 bases lying between them. Here the CDR3 DNA reads TGTGCCAGCAGCCAAGGCCACAGGGTAATAGGAAATTCACCCCTCCACTTT. Translating gives CASSQGHRVIGNSPLHF.

The chain combines TRBV19 with TRBJ2-2, with a possible D match to TRBD1 (7 bases). The length of the CDR3 is 17 residues. Germline-derived CDR1 and CDR2 are LNHDA and SQIVND (reference sequence). V shed 6 bases and J shed 5 bases, with 22 bases lying between them. The CDR3 loop is CASRPGRRGRITGELFF. As DNA, the CDR3 is TGTGCCAGTAGACCAGGGAGGAGGGGGCGAATAACCGGGGAGCTGTTTTTT.

The chain carries TRBV7-9 and TRBJ1-2; D ambiguous. CDR3 size: 15 residues. Trimming left V 5 bases short and J 6 bases short, with 19 bases between. In germline, CDR1 is SEHNR, CDR2 FQNEAQ (reference sequence). The CDR3 sequence: CASSPREGWVNGYTF. The DNA for the CDR3 is TGTGCCAGCAGCCCCCGGGAAGGGTGGGTGAATGGCTACACCTTC.

V is TRBV6-5 and J is TRBJ2-7; 7 bases map to TRBD2. The germline CDR1 and CDR2 sequences are MNHEY and SVGAGI. This CDR3 has 12 residues. The CDR3 region has the DNA TGTGGGGTCCGGGGGGTAGAGTACGAGCAGTACTTC. Encoded protein: CGVRGVEYEQYF.

CDR3 residues: CASSSTSGIYEQYF. CDR3 in DNA: TGTGCCAGCAGTTCGACTAGCGGGATCTACGAGCAGTACTTC. This sequence joins TRBV27 and TRBJ2-7; 11 bases align to TRBD2. Germline V lookup: CDR1 MNHEY, CDR2 SMNVEV (reference sequence). V lost 4 bases to trimming and J lost 3 bases; unmatched junction nucleotides: 2. This CDR3 spans 14 amino acids.

The chain couples TRBV6-5 to TRBJ1-1; D unresolved. Germline V gene sequence: CDR1 MNHEY, CDR2 SVGAGI. The CDR3 is 14 residues long. Trimming removed 5 bases from V and 7 bases from J, with 17 bases in between. The CDR3 region has the DNA TGTGCCAGCAGTCCCAGTTATCCCGAGGGTGAAGCTTTCTTT. Translated, it gives CASSPSYPEGEAFF.

CDR3 sequence reads: CAATVGRVIDTQYF. The CDR3 coding sequence is TGTGCCGCCACGGTAGGGAGGGTAATAGATACGCAGTATTTT. This chain joins TRBV10-3 and TRBJ2-3; 7 nucleotides match TRBD2. Germline V gene lookup returns CDR1 ENHRY and CDR2 SYGVKD. This CDR3 region has 14 residues. V trimming: 11 bases; J trimming: 5 bases; junction bases outside the gene matches: 13.

The sample holds one count of this clone. The chain carries TRBV4-3 and TRBJ1-3; D uncertain. The length of the CDR3 is 15 residues. With 0 bases removed from V and 0 bases from J, the gap between germline ends came to 6 bases. Germline V gene data show CDR1 as LGHNA and CDR2 as YSLEER. In DNA form, the CDR3 reads TGCGCCAGCAGCCAAGACCAAAACTCTGGAAACACCATATATTTT. It is translated as CASSQDQNSGNTIYF.

In nucleotides, the CDR3 is TGTGCCAGCAGCTTAATGGGCACGAACACTGAAGCTTTCTTT. The encoded protein is CASSLMGTNTEAFF. This chain joins TRBV7-3 and TRBJ1-1; no clear D. CDR1 SGHTA and CDR2 FQGTGA come from the germline V gene. The CDR3 consists of 14 residues. Trimming took off 1 base at V and 1 base at J, with 7 bases between the two ends.

The V call is TRBV12-3 or TRBV12-4, the J call TRBJ1-2, with TRBD1 matching 7 bases. The junction had 5 bases not matched to a gene; V was cut back by 5 bases and J by 5 bases. The CDR3 is 13 residues long. The CDR3 here is CASSPDRAYGYTF. The CDR3 DNA sequence: TGTGCCAGCAGTCCTGACAGGGCGTATGGCTACACCTTC.

The chain combines TRBV27 with TRBJ2-1, with 11 bases lining up with TRBD2. This CDR3 is 15 amino acids long. Germline CDR1 reads MNHEY; CDR2 reads SMNVEV (reference sequence). The J segment lost 9 bases and the V segment lost 6 bases, leaving 10 bases of the junction unmatched. CDR3 sequence reads: CASSNQLAGEGEQFF. CDR3 sequence (DNA): TGTGCCAGCAGCAACCAACTAGCGGGGGAAGGTGAGCAGTTCTTC.

J is TRBJ2-7 and V is TRBV19, with a weak D call TRBD2 (6 bases). Germline CDR1 LNHDA, CDR2 SQIVND (reference sequence). This CDR3 has 15 residues. The germline V and J ends were trimmed by 6 bases and 2 bases, with 17 bases remaining between them. In DNA, the CDR3 is TGTGCCAGTAGGCAGTCGGCGGGCGGGGCCTACGAGCAGTACTTC. Its protein is CASRQSAGGAYEQYF.